The source of this T cell receptor beta chain is a study of Ad26.COV2.S vaccination and SARS-CoV-2 variants. Whole-study results and caveats: Vaccinees showed greater spike-specific TCR breadth than placebo recipients. Non-spike TCR breadth showed similarity between vaccine and placebo recipients. Marked by substantial breadth, spike-specific CD8+ and CD4+ T cell responses were reportedly seen after vaccination.

Measured with immunoSEQ multiplex PCR; TCRdb has only the in-frame clones, and not every one. The table includes about 330,000 clones, 75% to 90% detected once. Treatment in this sample: about 20 received Ad26.COV2.S at low or high dose, single or two shots; a few received placebo; per-sample allocation not given. The investigators took samples on day 63 after the first vaccine or placebo injection. V was trimmed by 6 bases and J by 3 bases, leaving 4 bases between them. The CDR3 spans 10 residues. Germline V CDR1 and CDR2: DFQATT, SNEGSKA (reference sequence). As concerns this clone: Its antigen is unknown. In the same sample, other DNA sequences code for this CDR3.

V is TRBV20-1 and J is TRBJ2-3; D remains ambiguous. The sequence came from a person aged 18-60 years who received the Ad26.COV2.S COVID-19 vaccine or a placebo. The specimen comprised peripheral blood, sampled in a trial of Ad26.COV2.S vaccine versus placebo. The CDR3 DNA reads as TGCAGTGCAACTACAGATACGCAGTATTTT. Translation gives CSATTDTQYF.